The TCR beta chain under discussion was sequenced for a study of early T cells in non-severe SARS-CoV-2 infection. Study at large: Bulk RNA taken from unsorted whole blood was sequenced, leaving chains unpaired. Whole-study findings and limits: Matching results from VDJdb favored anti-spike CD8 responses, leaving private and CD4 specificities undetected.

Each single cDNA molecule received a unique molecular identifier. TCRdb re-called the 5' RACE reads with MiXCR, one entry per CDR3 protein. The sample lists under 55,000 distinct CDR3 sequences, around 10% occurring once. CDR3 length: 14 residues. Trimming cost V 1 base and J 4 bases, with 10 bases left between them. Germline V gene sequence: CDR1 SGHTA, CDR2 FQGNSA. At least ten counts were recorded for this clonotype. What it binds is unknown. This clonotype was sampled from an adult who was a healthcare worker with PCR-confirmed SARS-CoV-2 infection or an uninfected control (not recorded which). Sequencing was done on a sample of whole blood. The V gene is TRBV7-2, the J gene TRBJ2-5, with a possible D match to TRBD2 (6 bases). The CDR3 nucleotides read TGTGCCAGCAGCTTAGTGGCGGGGTCAGAGACCCAGTACTTC. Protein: CASSLVAGSETQYF.